What follows are 14 T cell receptor beta chains derived from one specimen sequenced in a study of blood T cell repertoires in COVID-19. Data came from immunoSEQ multiplex PCR; TCRdb stores just in-frame clones and leaves some out. The table lists 150,000 to 200,000 clones, approximately 90% of them singletons. Sequencing was carried out using peripheral blood. The receptors stem from a man aged 18 to 30 who had recovered from COVID-19.

The chain uses TRBV7-8 and TRBJ1-2, with D unresolved. Germline lookup yields CDR1 SGHVS and CDR2 FQNEAQ. V lost 1 base and J 6 bases, leaving 6 bases between the germline ends. The CDR3 has 12 amino acids. The CDR3: CASSLDSDGYTF. The CDR3 DNA follows: TGTGCCAGCAGCTTAGACTCGGATGGCTACACCTTC. The full variable domain, completed using reference TRBV7-8 and TRBJ1-2, is GAGVSQSPRYKVAKRGQDVALRCDPISGHVSLFWYQQALGQGPEFLTYFQNEAQLDKSGLPSDRFFAERPEGSVSTLKIQRTQQEDSAVYLCASSLDSDGYTFGSGTRLTVV.

This clone was seen a single time. The chain has TRBV6-6 and TRBJ2-1; D perhaps matches TRBD2 (7 bases). The germline V gene has CDR1 MNHNY and CDR2 SVGAGI (reference sequence). The V end lost 5 bases, the J end lost 0 bases, and 14 bases lay between the germline ends. This CDR3 spans 16 amino acids. The CDR3 protein is CASSPGLGGSYNEQFF. The DNA of the CDR3 is TGTGCCAGCAGTCCTGGACTAGGGGGCTCCTACAATGAGCAGTTCTTC.

This clone was found once. V is TRBV4-1 and J is TRBJ2-1; 10 nucleotides align to TRBD1. CDR1 is MGHRA, CDR2 YSYEKL, per germline. After removal of 5 bases from V and 6 bases from J, the junction contained 7 bases not matched to a gene. CDR3 length equals 15 residues. The CDR3 protein is CASSSLGTGVNEQFF. The DNA of the CDR3 is TGCGCCAGCAGCTCCCTCGGGACAGGGGTCAATGAGCAGTTCTTC.

V gene TRBV10-2 combines with J gene TRBJ2-3; perhaps TRBD2 as D (5 bases). In germline, CDR1 is WSHSY, CDR2 SAAADI. This CDR3 is built from 13 residues. V lost 11 bases, J lost 5 bases, and 17 bases lay in between. The CDR3 is CADSNKLGDTQYF. In DNA, the CDR3 is TGCGCCGACTCCAACAAACTAGGAGATACGCAGTATTTT.

The rearrangement joins TRBV2 to TRBJ1-4; TRBD1 is a possible D gene (5 bases). V was shortened by 2 bases and J by 15 bases, with 28 bases between the two germline ends. This CDR3 has 17 amino acids. Per the germline V gene, CDR1 is SNHLY and CDR2 is FYNNEI. CDR3 residues: CASSENRREYAAWGLFF. The DNA of the CDR3 is TGTGCCAGCAGTGAAAACAGGAGGGAGTATGCCGCTTGGGGTTTGTTTTTT.

This chain connects TRBV1 to TRBJ2-4; no check of the table's D call, TRBD1, against the DNA was made. TRBV1 is a documented pseudogene. CDR3 length: 16 amino acids. The CDR3 DNA sequence: TGCACCAGCAGCCAGACCAAGACAGGTCCAAAAAACATTCAGTACTTC. Its translation is CTSSQTKTGPKNIQYF.

The V call is TRBV19, the J call TRBJ2-3; D is perhaps TRBD1 (5 bases). Trimming took 5 bases from V and 0 from J, leaving 15 bases between them. The CDR3 runs 16 residues. Germline loops: CDR1 LNHDA, CDR2 SQIVND (reference sequence). The CDR3 sequence is CASSVMDTTSTDTQYF. Here the CDR3 DNA reads TGTGCCAGTAGTGTTATGGACACCACTAGCACAGATACGCAGTATTTT.

The chain recombines TRBV5-1 with TRBJ2-5; 9 positions match TRBD2. V shed 6 bases, J shed 5 bases, and the junction held 5 bases outside the gene matches. The CDR3 covers 13 residues. CDR1 SGHRS and CDR2 YFSETQ come from the germline V gene. This CDR3 is CASKAGGLETQYF. In nucleotides, the CDR3 is TGCGCCAGCAAAGCGGGAGGTTTGGAGACCCAGTACTTC.

This sequence joins TRBV5-1 and TRBJ2-3; D is perhaps TRBD2 (6 bases). CDR1 SGHRS and CDR2 YFSETQ come from the germline V gene. V was shortened by 0 bases and J by 2 bases, with 16 bases between the two germline ends. The CDR3 consists of 17 residues. The CDR3 reads CASSLGGAHPNTDTQYF. CDR3 nucleotide sequence: TGCGCCAGCAGCTTGGGCGGGGCCCACCCGAACACAGATACGCAGTATTTT.

The chain is built from TRBV18 and TRBJ1-6; 11 bases match TRBD1. Germline CDR1 reads KGHSH; CDR2 reads LQKENI. J lost 9 bases, V lost 8 bases, and 6 bases had no gene match. This CDR3 contains 14 residues. As DNA, the CDR3 is TGTGCCAGCGCTGCAGGGACAGGGGGTTCACCCCTCCACTTT. Its protein product is CASAAGTGGSPLHF.

The sample holds one count of this clone. The V gene is TRBV4-3, the J gene TRBJ2-7; 10 bases match TRBD2. CDR1 and CDR2 (germline): LGHNA, YSLEER. This CDR3 spans 17 amino acids. V gave up 0 bases and J gave up 4 bases; unmatched junction bases: 9. In DNA, the CDR3 is TGCGCCAGCAGCCAAGATATACTAGCGGGGAGTTCATACGAGCAGTACTTC. As protein: CASSQDILAGSSYEQYF.

This clone was seen once. The genes are TRBV5-1 and TRBJ2-1, with 13 positions matching TRBD2. V lost 2 bases, J lost 2 bases, and 16 bases stayed unmatched. Germline CDR1 and CDR2: SGHRS and YFSETQ. The CDR3 is 21 amino acids. DNA for the CDR3: TGCGCCAGCAGCTTTGGTCCTGTGGGACTAGCGGGACTTCAAACCTACAATGAGCAGTTCTTC. It specifies CASSFGPVGLAGLQTYNEQFF.

This clone has just one count. V gene TRBV4-1 combines with J gene TRBJ2-5; 7 positions agree with TRBD2. Germline-derived CDR1 and CDR2 are MGHRA and YSYEKL. The CDR3 has 16 residues. With 1 base clipped from V and 1 base from J, the junction kept 6 bases outside the gene matches. Written as DNA, the CDR3 is TGCGCCAGCAGCCAAGTAACGGGAGGACTCCAAGAGACCCAGTACTTC. It codes for CASSQVTGGLQETQYF.

This clone was seen a handful of times. The chain has TRBV5-6 and TRBJ2-7, with D tentatively TRBD2 (6 bases). The V gene's germline CDR1 is SGHDT and CDR2 YYEEEE. V lost 7 bases to trimming and J lost 0 bases, with 14 bases between them. This CDR3 has 14 amino acids. The CDR3, as DNA: TGTGCCAGCTGGGGGACTGGTGACTCCTACGAGCAGTACTTC. The encoded protein is CASWGTGDSYEQYF.